A single T cell receptor (beta chain) is shown here with its context. Its antigen target is currently unknown. Base qualities are not at hand, and no much larger clone is one base apart. In total, fewer than 750 healthy bone marrow donors made up the cohort. At the time of sampling, every cohort member was nominally healthy, though immune exposures that went unrecorded were likely present. CMV serostatus was positive for about 300 and negative for 352 of the 666 cohort members, and was not recorded for this donor. A peripheral blood sample was collected from each donor, and TCR beta sequencing was performed on peripheral blood mononuclear cells. The Qiagen DNeasy Blood Extraction Kit was used to extract genomic DNA from the blood cell samples. This record belongs to a study of cytomegalovirus exposure and HLA in healthy donors (dated by TCRdb to the late 2010s). About the investigation overall: In an earlier analysis of fewer than 750 of the donors, 276 Gb of sequence data and some 120 million unique TCR beta sequences from 180 million or so T cells were reported. An early release that covered fewer than 750 HLA-typed donors contained around 300 gigabases of sequencing data and about 84 million unique TCR sequences. Of the roughly 410 genotyped donors, roughly 80% were placed in the genetic ancestry cluster associated with self-reported Caucasian donors. The study aimed to test whether signatures of past pathogen exposure could be identified by cataloging public T cell receptors. The study profiled the T cell repertoires of 550 to 700 subjects by immunosequencing and related them to cytomegalovirus serostatus. A separate validation cohort of roughly 120 different subjects was used in addition to the approximately 640-subject first cohort. To predict cytomegalovirus infection status, the study brought together high-throughput TCR immunosequencing, statistical association of individual TCRs with disease status, and machine learning. A later analysis re-analyzed previously published TCR beta repertoires from 666 donors and added high-resolution HLA genotyping to study TCR occurrence patterns. In the later analysis, no new phenotypic data were used to find candidate immune exposures; instead, reliance was placed on TCR beta sequences and their occurrence across donors. An earlier analysis of approximately 630 of the donors applied high-throughput TCR beta sequencing to assess whether each TCR beta V gene segment acted as functional or pseudogenic. Donor age, sex, ethnicity and CMV serostatus were compiled alongside the repertoire data. Genome-wide SNP genotypes for about 65% of the 666 donors were used in a later genetic analysis, which treated that subset as a discovery cohort. All discovery cohort repertoires had been generated using a single sequencing platform. HLA typing covered class I and class II loci at four-digit resolution. The number of donors typed differed by locus, with 629-630 for A, B, C, DRB1 and DQB1, about 500 for DQA1, some 570 for DPA1, and around 430 for DPB1. Because of strong linkage in the cohort, four or five DR-DQ haplotypes were treated as single units for association and clustering. Among 350 to 400 genotyped donors of the cohort, an average of about 240,000 unique TCR beta nucleotide sequences were sequenced per donor, roughly 20% of them non-productive. Overall study results and their limits: In a later analysis, most CMV-associated TCR beta chains were found to appear HLA-restricted, with HLA associations seemingly driven largely by CMV exposure. In a later analysis, the rate of TCR association differed among HLA loci, with DRB1 alleles having the most associated TCRs and HLA-C alleles having the fewest. Broadly in line with IMGT annotations, most TCR beta V segments showed up in productive rearrangements about 90% or about 30% of the time in an earlier analysis of around 550 of the donors. Compared with equally common non-associated chains, HLA-associated TCR beta chains in a later analysis were more clonally expanded and had lower generation probabilities. The sequencing pipeline was judged likely to have produced a cluster of highly shared sequence variants as a technical artifact. Because HLA typing was unavailable for some donors at each locus, only the typed subset was used in association tests. In a later genetic analysis, a missense DCLRE1C variant was associated with V-gene and J-gene trimming of TCR beta chains, and the association was replicated in an independent cohort. The 87-base-pair reads could not distinguish some IMGT-functional V segments, including TRBV6-2 and TRBV6-3, so those segments were excluded. In the study, 150 to 200 TCR beta chains were listed as associated with cytomegalovirus. Because counts were too low, some 17 rarely observed V segments, including chromosome 9 orphons, were excluded from the earlier analysis of some 540 of the donors. A further reported finding was that TCR beta sequences accurately predicted the HLA-A and HLA-B alleles for most subjects in the first cohort. In a later analysis, 16,951 TCR beta sequences were associated with specific HLA alleles at a false discovery rate of 0.05. In this cohort, only TCR beta chains were sequenced, and detectable features were limited by the absence of alpha or paired-chain data. Assigning TCR associations to individual alleles was difficult when HLA alleles, especially DR and DQ, strongly co-occurred. For the cohort, immune exposure information was limited to CMV serostatus. Across donors, most TCR sequences were observed very rarely, whereas some public TCRs were present in many individuals. In vitro tests confirmed that a few of the cytomegalovirus-associated TCR beta chains recognize cytomegalovirus antigens. Sequencing depth was assumed to be roughly uniform across donors in the presence/absence analyses, though that assumption may not hold. It was suggested by the authors that the approach could potentially be generalized to other disease states and immunological phenotypes. Correlated functional status among segregating V segments might be attributable to linkage disequilibrium, but an unknown experimental factor could not be ruled out. The classifier was reported to diagnose cytomegalovirus status with high specificity and sensitivity in both the original and validation cohorts. In a later analysis, several top co-occurrence clusters were reported to appear linked to parvovirus B19, influenza, CMV and Epstein-Barr virus. In a later genetic analysis, fewer N-insertions in productive TCRs were reported among donors in an Asian-associated ancestry cluster than the approximately 630-donor mean.

Library creation used the immunoSEQ multiplex PCR assay. For the multiplex PCR, a mixture combining 60 forward primers for TCR Vbeta segments and 13 reverse primers for TCR Jbeta segments was used. A multiplex PCR assay on genomic DNA amplified the CDR3 region of rearranged TCR beta genes. The amplified TCR beta libraries were sequenced on the Illumina HiSeq System as 87-base-pair reads. The published analysis was carried out like this. In a later analysis, tens of millions of unique TCR beta chains were counted across the approximately 640 repertoires, and roughly 11 million of these chains were shared by at least two donors. To remove PCR and sequencing errors, raw reads were error-corrected and collapsed into unique sequences using a nearest-neighbor algorithm that merged closely related sequences. CDR3 sequences were aligned to IMGT reference sequences to assign V, D and J gene segments. Each retained sequence needed at least a six-nucleotide match to both a V gene segment and a J gene segment. A rearrangement was called productive if the CDR3 had no stop codons and remained in frame with V and J, and every other rearrangement was called non-productive. CDR3 was defined by IMGT convention, running from the second conserved V-encoded cysteine to the conserved J-encoded phenylalanine. Sequences without an unambiguous match to a single V gene segment were excluded from the earlier analysis of about 640 of the donors. In an earlier analysis of approximately 610 of the donors, V segments were called functional above 56.7% productive rearrangements and were called segregating when the between-donor standard deviation exceeded 5%. A statistical classification framework was built to diagnose cytomegalovirus status from the catalog of TCR beta chain sequences. V and J gene assignment, in a later analysis, came from comparing TCR nucleotide sequences with IMGT/GENE-DB human TR gene sequences. The TCRdist pipeline was used in a later analysis to assign CDR3 sequences and most-parsimonious VDJ recombination scenarios. A later analysis defined each TCR beta chain by its CDR3 amino acid sequence plus V-gene family, and excluded reads lacking a unique V-gene family. As a way to deal with suspected cross-contamination and a sequencing artifact, a later analysis dropped approximately 570 nucleotide sequences that were highly shared and had low generation probability. For each public chain, a later analysis derived a clonal expansion index from normalized ranks of inferred template counts within each repertoire. In a later analysis, generation probabilities were computed using a VDJ recombination model fitted to out-of-frame rearrangements, and the results were checked against IGoR. Hypergeometric tests were used in a later analysis to score TCR-TCR, TCR-HLA and TCR-CMV co-occurrence, with a repertoire-size bias correction applied to the TCR pairs. A later analysis estimated false discovery rates by permuting HLA or CMV assignments 20 times. In a later analysis, co-occurring TCRs were grouped with DBSCAN, and TCRdist sequence similarity was added when clustering was performed within HLA-allele-positive subsets. Repertoires with fewer than 30,000 or more than 120,000 public chains, plus five repertoires with anomalous nucleotide sharing, were excluded from co-occurrence clustering. TCRdb re-hosts the immuneACCESS table, in-frame sequences only. Its copies lack some clones; in the studies checked, an unresolved V gene accounts for under half of them, and the cause for the rest is not known. V, J and clone size reflect that table, while D and trimming were determined from the DNA. This sample comprises approximately 150,000 clones, 55% to 75% of them detected only once. The biggest ten clones account for 2% to 3% of the sample.

Its CDR3 holds 13 amino acids, cysteine through phenylalanine. The retained sequence is limited to the CDR3, 39 bases, with the frame set at the first base. The V and J ends are trimmed by 6 bases and 4 bases, leaving 12 bases between them. CDR1 and CDR2 are drawn from the germline V gene: MNHNS, SASEGT. The receptor was derived from a human donor in good health. In this chain, TRBV6-1 is recombined with TRBJ1-1; the D gene is not confidently resolved. Input material: PBMCs. The CDR3 protein is CASSLGGGTEAFF. The sequenced DNA: TGTGCCAGCAGCCTCGGTGGTGGCACTGAAGCTTTCTTT.